The T cell receptor (beta chain) under discussion was sequenced for a study of patients and donors after allogeneic stem cell transplantation. MiXCR, applied by TCRdb to the RT-PCR reads, yields one record per CDR3 protein. The table lists 25,000 to 35,000 distinct CDR3 sequences, over 6.5% of them singletons. In this sample, this clonotype turned up a few times. Trimming pared 3 bases from V and 1 base from J, leaving 11 bases between. The germline V gene encodes CDR1 DFQATT and CDR2 SNEGSKA (reference sequence). The CDR3 length is 14 residues. This chain links TRBV20-1 with TRBJ2-3; tentative D call: TRBD2 (5 bases). This receptor was obtained from a human donor who was either an allogeneic HSCT recipient or a stem cell or donor lymphocyte infusion donor (not recorded which). It is not recorded whose cells these are; they may come from a transplant donor. Material: blood, either unsorted or a sorted T cell fraction (not recorded which). The CDR3 spells CSASPFSGTDTQYF. CDR3 nucleotides: TGCAGTGCTAGCCCCTTTAGCGGCACAGATACGCAGTATTTT.